This entry is about one T cell receptor beta chain. What it recognizes is unknown. Assay used: immunoSEQ multiplex PCR; TCRdb lists only in-frame clones, some missing. The repertoire includes roughly 65,000 clones, about 90% of them detected once, and 3% to 3.5% sits in the top ten. These data are taken from a study of cytomegalovirus exposure and HLA in healthy donors. Study-wide points: Investigators reported 150 to 200 TCR beta chains as tied to cytomegalovirus.

The CDR3 consists of 16 residues. Trimming removed 1 base from V and 5 bases from J; junction bases left unmatched: 6. Per germline, CDR1 SGHAT and CDR2 FQNNGV. Sequences were obtained from PBMCs. The sequence derives from a man between 18 and 29 years old in good health and CMV-seronegative. The chain uses TRBV11-2 and TRBJ2-3, with TRBD2 matching over 10 bases. Written as DNA, the CDR3 is TGTGCCAGCAGCTTAGGGAGCGGGAGGGCCAGAGATACGCAGTATTTT. Its translation: CASSLGSGRARDTQYF.